This T cell receptor beta chain was identified in a study of T cells in Graves' hyperthyroidism and ophthalmopathy. CDR1 and CDR2 (germline): SNHLY, FYNNEI. V was pared by 3 bases and J by 11 bases, with 14 bases between. This CDR3 comprises 13 residues. About this clonotype: Its antigen is undetermined.

It was RNA transcripts that yielded the amplified TCR beta CDR3 regions. Using the HTBI primer set, a first-round RT-PCR was run on the TCR CDR3. TCRdb analysed the multiplex PCR reads with MiXCR anew, one entry per CDR3 protein. The sample has about 570,000 distinct CDR3 sequences, about half seen once. General observations from the study: Before onset, by a median of 6.5 months, the model predicted ophthalmopathy. From stable hyperthyroidism, ophthalmopathy was separated by a 13 V-J model.

The V and J genes are TRBV2 and TRBJ1-5; D ambiguous. Specimen: peripheral blood or thyroid tissue (not recorded which). The clonotype originates from an adult woman with Graves' disease, either hyperthyroidism or ophthalmopathy (not recorded which). The CDR3 DNA reads TGTGCCAGCAGTGAGACAAGACGGGAGACCCAGCATTTT. Translated: CASSETRRETQHF. Complete variable domain (other parts from reference TRBV2 and TRBJ1-5): EPEVTQTPSHQVTQMGQEVILRCVPISNHLYFYWYRQILGQKVEFLVSFYNNEISEKSEIFDDQFSVERPDGSNFTLKIRSTKLEDSAMYFCASSETRRETQHFGDGTRLSIL.